This TCR beta chain was found in a study of CD8 T cells in Susac syndrome. Study conclusions and caveats: In Susac syndrome, CD8+ expansion was highest in TEMRA and active disease.

About this clonotype itself: Its antigen is undetermined.

Random hexamers primed reverse transcription of 0.5 to 1 ug RNA. TCRdb re-analysed the immunoSEQ multiplex PCR reads in MiXCR, keeping a single row per CDR3 protein. The repertoire holds about 120,000 distinct CDR3 sequences, with just under 95% as singletons. Sequencing was performed on CD8+ T cells from PBMCs. The sequence was obtained from a human donor with Susac syndrome.

The CDR3 sequence is CASVREGLGTEAFF. In DNA form, the CDR3 reads TGTGCCAGCGTTCGGGAGGGTTTAGGCACTGAAGCTTTCTTT. The V call is TRBV28, the J call TRBJ1-1; D is ambiguous. Germline values: CDR1 MDHEN, CDR2 SYDVKM. Trimming pared 8 bases from V and 4 bases from J, leaving 17 bases between. The CDR3 has 14 amino acids.